Listed below are T cell receptor beta chains from one sample, sequenced in a study of shared clonotypes between healthy human individuals. Clones were read by immunoSEQ multiplex PCR, and TCRdb kept only the in-frame ones, dropping some. Among about 490,000 clones listed, 65% to 80% were seen once. The sequencing input was PBMCs. These receptors were collected from a woman between 40 and 55 years old in good health. Some clones in this sample may be carry-over from other donors' samples. Each CDR3 is given with its conserved first and last residue. The D gene is left open where the match is weak. Clone size is shown for a subset of rows, as once, few, many or a class of expanded clone.

clone_size: .
d_call: .
j_call: TRBJ2-1
v_call: TRBV11-2
cdr3_aa: CASSLDYAEEQFF
cdr3_nt: TGTGCCAGCAGCTTAGATTACGCGGAGGAGCAGTTCTTC

clone_size: .
d_call: TRBD1
j_call: TRBJ2-1
v_call: TRBV7-9
cdr3_aa: CASSPDRGIYNEQFF
cdr3_nt: TGTGCCAGCAGCCCGGACAGGGGGATCTACAATGAGCAGTTCTTC

clone_size: .
d_call: TRBD1
j_call: TRBJ2-1
v_call: TRBV2
cdr3_aa: CASSDLGTGAYNEQFF
cdr3_nt: TGTGCCAGCAGTGATCTTGGGACAGGGGCCTACAATGAGCAGTTCTTC

clone_size: .
d_call: TRBD2
j_call: TRBJ2-1
v_call: TRBV9
cdr3_aa: CASSVGVAGDNEQFF
cdr3_nt: TGTGCCAGCAGCGTAGGGGTAGCGGGGGACAATGAGCAGTTCTTC

clone_size: few
d_call: .
j_call: TRBJ1-2
v_call: TRBV7-9
cdr3_aa: CASSLQEGYGYTF
cdr3_nt: TGTGCCAGCAGCCTCCAAGAGGGCTATGGCTACACCTTC

clone_size: .
d_call: TRBD1
j_call: TRBJ1-1
v_call: TRBV18
cdr3_aa: CASSPPIGGRTEAFF
cdr3_nt: TGTGCCAGCTCACCACCGATAGGGGGCAGGACTGAAGCTTTCTTT

clone_size: .
d_call: .
j_call: TRBJ2-3
v_call: TRBV5-1
cdr3_aa: CASSLAVSGGGDTQYF
cdr3_nt: TGCGCCAGCAGCTTGGCCGTTAGCGGAGGGGGAGATACGCAGTATTTT

clone_size: .
d_call: .
j_call: TRBJ1-5
v_call: TRBV19
cdr3_aa: CASSPLDGGWSNQPQHF
cdr3_nt: TGTGCCAGTAGTCCTCTCGACGGAGGGTGGAGCAATCAGCCCCAGCATTTT

clone_size: few
d_call: TRBD2
j_call: TRBJ2-5
v_call: TRBV7-2
cdr3_aa: CASSGTSGRSRETQYF
cdr3_nt: TGTGCCAGCAGCGGGACTAGCGGGAGATCTAGAGAGACCCAGTACTTC

clone_size: .
d_call: TRBD2
j_call: TRBJ2-3
v_call: TRBV28
cdr3_aa: CAIHSGRATDTQYF
cdr3_nt: TGTGCCATTCATAGCGGGAGGGCCACAGATACGCAGTATTTT

clone_size: .
d_call: TRBD1
j_call: TRBJ2-1
v_call: TRBV4-1
cdr3_aa: CASSQLGDRGHEQFF
cdr3_nt: TGCGCCAGCAGCCAACTTGGCGACAGGGGACATGAGCAGTTCTTC

clone_size: once
d_call: .
j_call: TRBJ2-6
v_call: TRBV11-2
cdr3_aa: CASSLSVSGANVLTF
cdr3_nt: TGTGCCAGCAGCTTATCCGTCTCTGGGGCCAACGTCCTGACTTTC

clone_size: few
d_call: .
j_call: TRBJ1-6
v_call: TRBV2
cdr3_aa: CASSLQGNSPLHF
cdr3_nt: TGTGCCAGCTCACTCCAAGGGAATTCACCCCTCCACTTT

clone_size: .
d_call: .
j_call: TRBJ1-4
v_call: TRBV6-5
cdr3_aa: CASSSTGGGGEKLFF
cdr3_nt: TGTGCCAGCAGTTCCACCGGCGGGGGAGGGGAAAAACTGTTTTTT

clone_size: .
d_call: .
j_call: TRBJ2-7
v_call: TRBV19
cdr3_aa: CASSIDGTLYEQYF
cdr3_nt: TGTGCCAGTAGTATAGACGGGACACTCTACGAGCAGTACTTC

clone_size: once
d_call: .
j_call: TRBJ1-2
v_call: TRBV28
cdr3_aa: CASSDGGGALYGYTF
cdr3_nt: TGTGCCAGCAGTGACGGGGGAGGCGCGCTTTATGGCTACACCTTC

clone_size: .
d_call: .
j_call: TRBJ2-1
v_call: TRBV7-3
cdr3_aa: CASSPIGLRPSSYNEQFF
cdr3_nt: TGTGCCAGCAGCCCAATAGGACTGCGGCCGAGCTCCTACAATGAGCAGTTCTTC

clone_size: .
d_call: TRBD1
j_call: TRBJ1-5
v_call: TRBV7-3
cdr3_aa: CASSSGQKINQPQHF
cdr3_nt: TGTGCCAGCAGCTCGGGACAGAAAATCAATCAGCCCCAGCATTTT

clone_size: few
d_call: .
j_call: TRBJ2-7
v_call: TRBV7-9
cdr3_aa: CASSSTTTGQYF
cdr3_nt: TGTGCCAGCAGCAGCACTACTACGGGGCAGTACTTC

clone_size: .
d_call: TRBD1
j_call: TRBJ2-1
v_call: TRBV4-3
cdr3_aa: CASSQVPTGTGLRNEQFF
cdr3_nt: TGCGCCAGCAGCCAAGTCCCAACCGGGACAGGGCTGAGAAATGAGCAGTTCTTC

clone_size: .
d_call: .
j_call: TRBJ2-4
v_call: TRBV2
cdr3_aa: CASRGLLAKNIQYF
cdr3_nt: TGTGCCAGCAGGGGATTACTAGCCAAAAACATTCAGTACTTC

clone_size: .
d_call: .
j_call: TRBJ2-1
v_call: TRBV7-3
cdr3_aa: CASSLSGSNNEQFF
cdr3_nt: TGTGCCAGCAGCTTAAGTGGGAGCAACAATGAGCAGTTCTTC

clone_size: many
d_call: TRBD2
j_call: TRBJ2-4
v_call: TRBV5-1
cdr3_aa: CASSLDRGGENIQYF
cdr3_nt: TGCGCCAGCAGCTTGGACCGGGGAGGGGAGAACATTCAGTACTTC

clone_size: .
d_call: .
j_call: TRBJ2-3
v_call: TRBV10-3
cdr3_aa: CAIGLGDSTDTQYF
cdr3_nt: TGTGCCATAGGACTTGGAGATAGCACAGATACGCAGTATTTT

clone_size: .
d_call: .
j_call: TRBJ1-4
v_call: TRBV7-2
cdr3_aa: CASSLAASGTNEKLFF
cdr3_nt: TGTGCCAGCAGCTTAGCCGCGTCAGGGACTAATGAAAAACTGTTTTTT

clone_size: .
d_call: .
j_call: TRBJ1-3
v_call: TRBV7-2
cdr3_aa: CASSLSSPSSGNTIYF
cdr3_nt: TGTGCCAGCAGCTTATCGTCACCTTCCTCTGGAAACACCATATATTTT

clone_size: .
d_call: TRBD1
j_call: TRBJ2-5
v_call: TRBV4-3
cdr3_aa: CASSQGYTGQGARETQYF
cdr3_nt: TGCGCCAGCAGCCAAGGATATACCGGACAGGGGGCTCGAGAGACCCAGTACTTC

clone_size: .
d_call: .
j_call: TRBJ2-7
v_call: TRBV5-1
cdr3_aa: CASSLGGTGTREQYF
cdr3_nt: TGCGCCAGCAGCTTGGGAGGGACAGGGACTAGGGAGCAGTACTTC

clone_size: .
d_call: TRBD2
j_call: TRBJ2-1
v_call: TRBV5-8
cdr3_aa: CASSLPWGASGRAEEQFF
cdr3_nt: TGTGCCAGCAGCTTGCCATGGGGGGCTAGCGGGAGGGCAGAGGAGCAGTTCTTC

clone_size: .
d_call: .
j_call: TRBJ1-2
v_call: TRBV7-2
cdr3_aa: CASSPPTGSAGYTF
cdr3_nt: TGTGCCAGCAGCCCTCCCACAGGGTCTGCTGGCTACACCTTC

clone_size: few
d_call: .
j_call: TRBJ2-2
v_call: TRBV19
cdr3_aa: CASSIAWSGELFF
cdr3_nt: TGTGCCAGTAGTATAGCCTGGTCCGGGGAGCTGTTTTTT

clone_size: once
d_call: .
j_call: TRBJ2-2
v_call: TRBV4-2
cdr3_aa: CASSQVLYTGELFF
cdr3_nt: TGTGCCAGCAGCCAAGTTCTCTACACCGGGGAGCTGTTTTTT

clone_size: .
d_call: TRBD1
j_call: TRBJ1-2
v_call: TRBV2
cdr3_aa: CASTRQGWGYTF
cdr3_nt: TGTGCCAGCACTCGACAGGGGTGGGGCTACACCTTC

clone_size: .
d_call: TRBD2
j_call: TRBJ2-7
v_call: TRBV27
cdr3_aa: CASSSGRAYEQYF
cdr3_nt: TGTGCCAGCAGTAGCGGGAGGGCCTACGAGCAGTACTTC

clone_size: .
d_call: TRBD1
j_call: TRBJ2-5
v_call: TRBV5-1
cdr3_aa: CASSTQGARETQYF
cdr3_nt: TGCGCCAGCAGCACGCAGGGGGCGCGGGAGACCCAGTACTTC

clone_size: .
d_call: .
j_call: TRBJ1-4
v_call: TRBV19
cdr3_aa: CASSPLKGTSNEKLFF
cdr3_nt: TGTGCCAGTAGTCCCCTTAAAGGGACATCGAATGAAAAACTGTTTTTT

clone_size: .
d_call: TRBD1
j_call: TRBJ1-1
v_call: TRBV4-1
cdr3_aa: CASSQFGWDRLGGAFF
cdr3_nt: TGCGCCAGCAGCCAATTTGGGTGGGACAGATTAGGGGGAGCTTTCTTT

clone_size: once
d_call: TRBD2
j_call: TRBJ2-7
v_call: TRBV5-4
cdr3_aa: CASSPGGLAGEINF
cdr3_nt: TGTGCCAGCAGCCCCGGGGGACTAGCGGGAGAAATTAACTTC

clone_size: .
d_call: TRBD2
j_call: TRBJ2-7
v_call: TRBV7-8
cdr3_aa: CASSKLAGASYEQYF
cdr3_nt: TGTGCCAGCAGCAAACTAGCGGGAGCCTCCTACGAGCAGTACTTC

clone_size: few
d_call: .
j_call: TRBJ2-1
v_call: TRBV5-1
cdr3_aa: CASSPGGGQDNEQFF
cdr3_nt: TGCGCCAGCAGCCCTGGAGGTGGGCAAGACAATGAGCAGTTCTTC

clone_size: few
d_call: TRBD1
j_call: TRBJ1-2
v_call: TRBV7-9
cdr3_aa: CASSGRTGSNYGYTF
cdr3_nt: TGTGCCAGCAGCGGCAGGACAGGGTCTAACTATGGCTACACCTTC

clone_size: .
d_call: .
j_call: TRBJ2-1
v_call: TRBV7-2
cdr3_aa: CASILSGIAKGKGHEQFF
cdr3_nt: TGTGCCAGCATCCTAAGTGGGATAGCAAAGGGGAAGGGGCATGAGCAGTTCTTC

clone_size: .
d_call: .
j_call: TRBJ2-1
v_call: TRBV19
cdr3_aa: CASSIAGDYNEQFF
cdr3_nt: TGTGCCAGTAGTATAGCGGGCGACTACAATGAGCAGTTCTTC

clone_size: .
d_call: .
j_call: TRBJ2-3
v_call: TRBV29-1
cdr3_aa: CSADGGTDTQYF
cdr3_nt: TGCAGCGCCGACGGTGGCACAGATACGCAGTATTTT

clone_size: .
d_call: .
j_call: TRBJ1-1
v_call: TRBV11-2
cdr3_aa: CASSLNKMNTEAFF
cdr3_nt: TGTGCCAGCAGCTTAAATAAGATGAACACTGAAGCTTTCTTT

clone_size: .
d_call: .
j_call: TRBJ2-3
v_call: TRBV15
cdr3_aa: CATSRGGLADTQYF
cdr3_nt: TGTGCCACCAGCAGAGGAGGACTGGCTGATACGCAGTATTTT

clone_size: once
d_call: TRBD1
j_call: TRBJ1-1
v_call: TRBV6-1
cdr3_aa: CASSAGTVNTEAFF
cdr3_nt: TGTGCCAGCAGTGCCGGGACAGTGAACACTGAAGCTTTCTTT

clone_size: .
d_call: TRBD2
j_call: TRBJ2-7
v_call: TRBV2
cdr3_aa: CAGGLAESNEQYF
cdr3_nt: TGTGCCGGCGGACTAGCGGAGTCCAACGAGCAGTACTTC

clone_size: .
d_call: .
j_call: TRBJ2-2
v_call: TRBV7-3
cdr3_aa: CASSLTGAGTGELFF
cdr3_nt: TGTGCCAGCAGCTTAACGGGGGCGGGCACCGGGGAGCTGTTTTTT

clone_size: few
d_call: .
j_call: TRBJ2-7
v_call: TRBV18
cdr3_aa: CASSPYEQYF
cdr3_nt: TGTGCCAGCTCGCCATACGAGCAGTACTTC

clone_size: many
d_call: .
j_call: TRBJ1-2
v_call: TRBV5-4
cdr3_aa: CASSSEEDFNYGYTF
cdr3_nt: TGTGCCAGCAGCTCTGAGGAGGATTTTAACTATGGCTACACCTTC

clone_size: .
d_call: TRBD2
j_call: TRBJ2-3
v_call: TRBV7-3
cdr3_aa: CASSPMVTSGGTDTQYF
cdr3_nt: TGTGCCAGCAGCCCGATGGTGACTAGCGGGGGCACAGATACGCAGTATTTT

clone_size: .
d_call: .
j_call: TRBJ2-7
v_call: TRBV27
cdr3_aa: CASSFGVVSSYEQYF
cdr3_nt: TGTGCCAGCAGTTTTGGGGTGGTGAGCTCCTACGAGCAGTACTTC

clone_size: once
d_call: .
j_call: TRBJ2-3
v_call: TRBV9
cdr3_aa: CASSPLAREDTQYF
cdr3_nt: TGTGCCAGCAGCCCCTTGGCCCGAGAAGATACGCAGTATTTT

clone_size: few
d_call: TRBD1
j_call: TRBJ1-4
v_call: TRBV11-2
cdr3_aa: CASSSGGTNEKLFF
cdr3_nt: TGTGCCAGCAGCTCAGGGGGGACTAATGAAAAACTGTTTTTT

clone_size: .
d_call: .
j_call: TRBJ2-1
v_call: TRBV5-1
cdr3_aa: CASSIGPTGSAYNEQFF
cdr3_nt: TGCGCCAGCAGTATCGGGCCAACAGGGTCTGCCTACAATGAGCAGTTCTTC

clone_size: .
d_call: .
j_call: TRBJ2-5
v_call: TRBV9
cdr3_aa: CASSPRPLQETQYF
cdr3_nt: TGTGCCAGCAGCCCCAGGCCACTCCAAGAGACCCAGTACTTC

clone_size: .
d_call: .
j_call: TRBJ2-6
v_call: TRBV9
cdr3_aa: CASSVVEAGANVLTF
cdr3_nt: TGTGCCAGCAGCGTAGTCGAAGCTGGGGCCAACGTCCTGACTTTC